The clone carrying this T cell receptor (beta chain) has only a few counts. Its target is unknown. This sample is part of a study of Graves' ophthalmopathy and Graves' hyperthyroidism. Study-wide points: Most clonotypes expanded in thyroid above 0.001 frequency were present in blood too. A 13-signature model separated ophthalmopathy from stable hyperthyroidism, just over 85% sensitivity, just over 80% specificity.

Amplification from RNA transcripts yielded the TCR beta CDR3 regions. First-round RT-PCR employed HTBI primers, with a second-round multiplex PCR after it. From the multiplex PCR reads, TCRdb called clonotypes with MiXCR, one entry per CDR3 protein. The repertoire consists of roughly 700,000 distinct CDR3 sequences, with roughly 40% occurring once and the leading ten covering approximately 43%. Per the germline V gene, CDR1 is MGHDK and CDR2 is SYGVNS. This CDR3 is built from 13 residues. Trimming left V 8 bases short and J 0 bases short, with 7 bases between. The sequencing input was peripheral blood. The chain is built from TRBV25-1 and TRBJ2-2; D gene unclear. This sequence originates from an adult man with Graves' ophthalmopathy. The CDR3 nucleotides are TGTGCCAGCTTAAGTACGAACACCGGGGAGCTGTTTTTT. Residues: CASLSTNTGELFF.